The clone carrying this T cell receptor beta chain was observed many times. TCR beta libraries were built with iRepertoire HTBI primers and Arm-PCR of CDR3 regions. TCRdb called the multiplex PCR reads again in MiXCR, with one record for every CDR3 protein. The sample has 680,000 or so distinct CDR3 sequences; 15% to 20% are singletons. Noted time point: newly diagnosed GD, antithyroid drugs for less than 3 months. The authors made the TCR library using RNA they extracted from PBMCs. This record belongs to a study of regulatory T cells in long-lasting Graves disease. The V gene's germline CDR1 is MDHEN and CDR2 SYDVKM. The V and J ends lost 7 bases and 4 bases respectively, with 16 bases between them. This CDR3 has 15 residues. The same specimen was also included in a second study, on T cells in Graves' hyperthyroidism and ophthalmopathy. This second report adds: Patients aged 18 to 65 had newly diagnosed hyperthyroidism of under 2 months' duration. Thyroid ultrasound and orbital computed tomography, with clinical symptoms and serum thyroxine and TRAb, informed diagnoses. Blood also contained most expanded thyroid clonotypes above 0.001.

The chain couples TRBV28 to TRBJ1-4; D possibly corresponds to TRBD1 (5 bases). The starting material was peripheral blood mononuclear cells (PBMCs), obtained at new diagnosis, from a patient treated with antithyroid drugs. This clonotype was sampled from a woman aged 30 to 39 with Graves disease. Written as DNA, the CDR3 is TGTGCCAGCATGGGGTCTGGGGCCCGTAATGAAAAACTGTTTTTT. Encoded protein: CASMGSGARNEKLFF.